This note documents a single T cell receptor (beta chain) sequence. What it binds is not known. The entry originates in a study of blood T cells in healthy people across ages. The authors ran a second PCR of roughly 6 to 11 cycles using a sample-barcoded 5' primer and a J-beta primer mix. One entry per CDR3 protein, called by TCRdb with MiXCR from the 5' RACE reads. The table has around 1,000,000 distinct CDR3 sequences, approximately 26% seen once. Findings and limits, study-wide: It was not known whether donors were CMV positive (a possible confounder of expanded clonotype changes). The study found more naive CD4+ cells and higher diversity in long-lived than aged donors.

The length of the CDR3 is 12 residues. Germline V gives CDR1 SQVTM, CDR2 ANQGSEA. V shed 4 bases and J shed 4 bases, with 10 bases lying between them. This sample was also put to use in a study of T cells of mothers and their children. That report notes: There were no persistent microchimeric T cell clones detected.

This sequence originates from a girl aged 2 to 10 in good health. V gene TRBV29-1 combines with J gene TRBJ1-1; possibly TRBD1 for D (5 bases). Material for sequencing was blood. The CDR3 loop is CSVVGGGTEAFF. CDR3 nucleotides: TGCAGCGTTGTGGGGGGAGGCACTGAAGCTTTCTTT.